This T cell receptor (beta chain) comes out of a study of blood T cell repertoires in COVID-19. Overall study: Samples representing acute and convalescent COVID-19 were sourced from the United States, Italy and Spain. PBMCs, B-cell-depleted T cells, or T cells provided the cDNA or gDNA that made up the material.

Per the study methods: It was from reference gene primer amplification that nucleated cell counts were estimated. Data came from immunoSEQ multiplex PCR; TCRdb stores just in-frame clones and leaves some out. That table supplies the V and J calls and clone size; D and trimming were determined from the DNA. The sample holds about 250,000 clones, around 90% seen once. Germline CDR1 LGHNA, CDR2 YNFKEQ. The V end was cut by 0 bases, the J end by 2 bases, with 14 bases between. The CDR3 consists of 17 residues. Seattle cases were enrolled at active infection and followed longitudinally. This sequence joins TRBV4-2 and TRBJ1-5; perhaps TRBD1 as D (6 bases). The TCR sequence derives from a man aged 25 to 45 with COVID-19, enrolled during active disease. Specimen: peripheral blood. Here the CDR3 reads CASSQDTGGAGNQPQHF. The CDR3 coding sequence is TGTGCCAGCAGCCAAGATACGGGGGGCGCCGGCAATCAGCCCCAGCATTTT.